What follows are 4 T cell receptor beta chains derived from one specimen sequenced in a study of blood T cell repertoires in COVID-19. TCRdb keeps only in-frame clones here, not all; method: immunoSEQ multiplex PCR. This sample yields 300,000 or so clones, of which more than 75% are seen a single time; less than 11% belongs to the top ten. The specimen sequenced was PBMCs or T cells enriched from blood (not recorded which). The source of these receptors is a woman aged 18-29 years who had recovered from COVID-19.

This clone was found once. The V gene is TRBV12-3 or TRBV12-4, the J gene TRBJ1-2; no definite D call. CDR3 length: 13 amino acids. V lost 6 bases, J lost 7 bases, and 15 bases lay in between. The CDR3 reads CASRPSISSGYTF. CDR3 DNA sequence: TGTGCCAGCAGGCCGAGCATTTCCTCTGGCTACACCTTC.

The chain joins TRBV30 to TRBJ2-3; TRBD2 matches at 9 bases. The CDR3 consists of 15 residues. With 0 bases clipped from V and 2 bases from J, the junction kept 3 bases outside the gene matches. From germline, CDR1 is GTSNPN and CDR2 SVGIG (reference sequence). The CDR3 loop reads CAWSVGLAFTDTQYF. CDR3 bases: TGTGCCTGGAGTGTAGGACTAGCGTTCACAGATACGCAGTATTTT.

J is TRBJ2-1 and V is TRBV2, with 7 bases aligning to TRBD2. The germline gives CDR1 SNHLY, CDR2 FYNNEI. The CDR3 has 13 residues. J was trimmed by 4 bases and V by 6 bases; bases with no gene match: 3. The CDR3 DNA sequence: TGTGCCAGCAGGAGGACTAGTTACAATGAGCAGTTCTTC. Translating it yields CASRRTSYNEQFF.

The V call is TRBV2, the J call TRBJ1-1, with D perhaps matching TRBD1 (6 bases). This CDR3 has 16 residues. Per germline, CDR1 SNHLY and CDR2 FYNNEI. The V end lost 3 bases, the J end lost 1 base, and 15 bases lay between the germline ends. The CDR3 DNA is TGTGCCAGCAGTGATCCGTCCGGGACAAAGAACACTGAAGCTTTCTTT. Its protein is CASSDPSGTKNTEAFF.